This T cell receptor beta chain was recorded in a study of shared clonotypes between healthy human individuals. Study results and limitations: Non-shared clonotypes had lower generation probabilities than those shared by all four donors.

A note on this clone: Its antigen is currently unknown.

Generated by immunoSEQ multiplex PCR, the TCRdb table keeps only in-frame clones and is missing some. This repertoire shows over a million clones, about 70% found once; its top ten account for about 1.5%. Trimming took off 0 bases at V and 3 bases at J, with 12 bases between the two ends. Germline V lookup: CDR1 SGHRS, CDR2 YFSETQ. The CDR3 has 15 residues. The sequenced material came from memory CD4+ T cells sorted from blood. Regarding subset: CD45RA-negative fraction. The chain employs TRBV5-1 and TRBJ2-5; D not certain. The sequence derives from a man aged 18 to 30 in good health. CDR3 in DNA: TGCGCCAGCAGCTTGGAGGTGGGTGGGAAAGAGACCCAGTACTTC. Translation: CASSLEVGGKETQYF.